This T cell receptor beta chain was obtained from a study of blood T cell repertoires in COVID-19 (TCRdb year 2020). At the level of the whole study: Samples covering the acute and convalescent phases of COVID-19 were provided by collaborators in the United States, Italy and Spain. The prospective study material was composed of cDNA or gDNA derived from T cells, B-cell-depleted T cells, or PBMCs. Subjects who had been exposed to COVID-19, were actively infected with it, or had recovered from it provided the deeply sampled blood TCRbeta repertoires that made up the dataset. The repertoires were released in a freely available public database meant as a resource for research on the immune response to SARS-CoV-2. The samples were drawn from the first 160 participants of the ongoing ImmuneRACE study and from 950 to 1,500 subjects provided by 6 global collaborators. A de-identified subject ID, COVID-19 status, age in years and sex were almost always included in the sample metadata. Where HLA class I and class II types were available, the types were taken from metadata supplied by the sample provider, not from assay-based typing.

TCRbeta CDR3 regions were amplified from genomic DNA using the immunoSEQ Assay, a bias-controlled multiplex PCR. Concerning the study's data processing: Nucleated cell counts per sample were estimated from amplification of reference gene primers within the assay. To quantify the absolute abundance of each unique TCRbeta CDR3 rearrangement, sequence reads were collapsed and filtered. For each sample, productive Simpson clonality was calculated by taking the square root of Simpson's diversity index across productive rearrangements. TCRdb carries this immuneACCESS record with in-frame sequences only. Its versions omit some clonotypes, under half of them owing to an unresolved V gene in the studies checked, with the rest unexplained. The V and J calls and the clone size are those of that table, but D and trimming were determined from the DNA. Present in this sample are roughly 220,000 clones, around 82% of which were seen just once. The leading ten clones occupy less than 7% of the sample.

General conclusions and limits of the study: Clinical and demographic metadata were provided uncurated, with the amount varying by source and participant.

The collaborating institutions used their own protocols to collect whole blood in K2EDTA tubes. For TCRbeta analysis, collaborators shipped samples as frozen whole blood, isolated PBMCs, or DNA extracted from either of those sample types. Concerning this clone itself: This clone's antigen is unknown. No clone much larger than this one lies a single base away; base qualities are absent.

Looking up the germline V gene (reference sequence) yields CDR1 SEHNR and CDR2 FQNEAQ. The germline V and J ends show losses of 5 bases and 4 bases respectively, and no gene match explains 7 bases of the junction. The CDR3 runs 15 amino acids, cysteine and phenylalanine included. The entry retains the CDR3 DNA only, 45 bases that are in frame from base 1. The sequencing input was peripheral blood. The clonotype was recovered from a woman aged 65 to 85 with acute or convalescent COVID-19. The chain was built from TRBV7-9 and TRBJ2-1, and 8 junction bases match TRBD1. The nucleotide sequence is given as TGTGCCAGCAGCCACGGACAGGGAATATACAATGAGCAGTTCTTC. This sequence encodes CASSHGQGIYNEQFF.